This T cell receptor (beta chain) appears in the sequencing data of a study of early T cells in non-severe SARS-CoV-2 infection. Study-wide context: It was bulk RNA from unsorted whole blood that was sequenced, and the chains were unpaired.

In the library, individual cDNA molecules carried attached unique molecular identifiers. TCRdb used MiXCR to reprocess the 5' RACE reads, holding one entry per CDR3 protein. This sample has 50,000 to 70,000 distinct CDR3 sequences, with approximately 9% found just once. Study findings and constraints: Anti-spike CD8 responses were favored in VDJdb matching, and private and CD4 specificities were missed.

The CDR3 consists of 16 residues. V was shortened by 0 bases and J by 2 bases, with 15 bases between the two germline ends. Germline V gene sequence: CDR1 SGHNT, CDR2 YYREEE (reference sequence). In regard to this clonotype: Its specificity is unknown.

V is TRBV5-4 and J is TRBJ2-7; D is possibly TRBD2 (6 bases). The receptor's source is an adult who was a healthcare worker with PCR-confirmed SARS-CoV-2 infection or an uninfected control (not recorded which). The sequencing sample was made of whole blood. CDR3 nucleotides: TGTGCCAGCAGCTTGGGCGGGACCCCGAGCACCTACGAGCAGTACTTC. It encodes CASSLGGTPSTYEQYF.